This TCR beta chain emerged from a study of Graves' ophthalmopathy and Graves' hyperthyroidism. Findings and caveats of the study: The model's ophthalmopathy progression predictions had roughly 65% sensitivity and less than 75% specificity.

What supplied the PBMCs was 7.5 to 10 ml of fresh peripheral blood. The authors amplified TCR beta CDR3 regions from RNA transcripts. First-round RT-PCR with HTBI primers preceded a second-round multiplex PCR. TCRdb re-analysed the multiplex PCR reads in MiXCR, keeping a single row per CDR3 protein. The sample holds about 700,000 distinct CDR3 sequences, 35% to 50% seen once. This clonotype was seen repeatedly, ten times or more. Antigen specificity is unknown. Germline CDR1 SEHNR, CDR2 FQNEAQ (reference sequence). The V gene lost 5 bases and the J gene lost 5 bases, with 9 bases spanning the gap. The CDR3 has 12 residues.

Sample: peripheral blood. V is TRBV7-9 and J is TRBJ1-1; TRBD1 might be the D (5 bases). The receptor was isolated from an adult man with Graves' ophthalmopathy. The CDR3 DNA reads as TGTGCCAGCAGCGTCTCAGGGACTGAAGCTTTCTTT. It codes for CASSVSGTEAFF.